This T cell receptor beta chain was profiled in a study of blood T cell repertoires in COVID-19. Clones were sequenced by immunoSEQ multiplex PCR, and TCRdb holds only the in-frame ones, with some missing. Of tens of thousands of clones listed, around 90% are singletons. The V gene end was trimmed by 4 bases and the J gene end by 5 bases; junction bases not matched to a gene: 10. Germline CDR1 SGDLS, CDR2 YYNGEE. The CDR3 runs to 15 residues. This sequence originates from a human donor in a cohort sampled during active COVID-19. V and J are TRBV9 and TRBJ2-7, with 9 positions matching TRBD1. The specimen sequenced was peripheral blood. CDR3 nucleotide sequence: TGTGCCAGCAGCAGAAGGGGACAGGGATTACACGAGCAGTACTTC. Amino acids: CASSRRGQGLHEQYF.